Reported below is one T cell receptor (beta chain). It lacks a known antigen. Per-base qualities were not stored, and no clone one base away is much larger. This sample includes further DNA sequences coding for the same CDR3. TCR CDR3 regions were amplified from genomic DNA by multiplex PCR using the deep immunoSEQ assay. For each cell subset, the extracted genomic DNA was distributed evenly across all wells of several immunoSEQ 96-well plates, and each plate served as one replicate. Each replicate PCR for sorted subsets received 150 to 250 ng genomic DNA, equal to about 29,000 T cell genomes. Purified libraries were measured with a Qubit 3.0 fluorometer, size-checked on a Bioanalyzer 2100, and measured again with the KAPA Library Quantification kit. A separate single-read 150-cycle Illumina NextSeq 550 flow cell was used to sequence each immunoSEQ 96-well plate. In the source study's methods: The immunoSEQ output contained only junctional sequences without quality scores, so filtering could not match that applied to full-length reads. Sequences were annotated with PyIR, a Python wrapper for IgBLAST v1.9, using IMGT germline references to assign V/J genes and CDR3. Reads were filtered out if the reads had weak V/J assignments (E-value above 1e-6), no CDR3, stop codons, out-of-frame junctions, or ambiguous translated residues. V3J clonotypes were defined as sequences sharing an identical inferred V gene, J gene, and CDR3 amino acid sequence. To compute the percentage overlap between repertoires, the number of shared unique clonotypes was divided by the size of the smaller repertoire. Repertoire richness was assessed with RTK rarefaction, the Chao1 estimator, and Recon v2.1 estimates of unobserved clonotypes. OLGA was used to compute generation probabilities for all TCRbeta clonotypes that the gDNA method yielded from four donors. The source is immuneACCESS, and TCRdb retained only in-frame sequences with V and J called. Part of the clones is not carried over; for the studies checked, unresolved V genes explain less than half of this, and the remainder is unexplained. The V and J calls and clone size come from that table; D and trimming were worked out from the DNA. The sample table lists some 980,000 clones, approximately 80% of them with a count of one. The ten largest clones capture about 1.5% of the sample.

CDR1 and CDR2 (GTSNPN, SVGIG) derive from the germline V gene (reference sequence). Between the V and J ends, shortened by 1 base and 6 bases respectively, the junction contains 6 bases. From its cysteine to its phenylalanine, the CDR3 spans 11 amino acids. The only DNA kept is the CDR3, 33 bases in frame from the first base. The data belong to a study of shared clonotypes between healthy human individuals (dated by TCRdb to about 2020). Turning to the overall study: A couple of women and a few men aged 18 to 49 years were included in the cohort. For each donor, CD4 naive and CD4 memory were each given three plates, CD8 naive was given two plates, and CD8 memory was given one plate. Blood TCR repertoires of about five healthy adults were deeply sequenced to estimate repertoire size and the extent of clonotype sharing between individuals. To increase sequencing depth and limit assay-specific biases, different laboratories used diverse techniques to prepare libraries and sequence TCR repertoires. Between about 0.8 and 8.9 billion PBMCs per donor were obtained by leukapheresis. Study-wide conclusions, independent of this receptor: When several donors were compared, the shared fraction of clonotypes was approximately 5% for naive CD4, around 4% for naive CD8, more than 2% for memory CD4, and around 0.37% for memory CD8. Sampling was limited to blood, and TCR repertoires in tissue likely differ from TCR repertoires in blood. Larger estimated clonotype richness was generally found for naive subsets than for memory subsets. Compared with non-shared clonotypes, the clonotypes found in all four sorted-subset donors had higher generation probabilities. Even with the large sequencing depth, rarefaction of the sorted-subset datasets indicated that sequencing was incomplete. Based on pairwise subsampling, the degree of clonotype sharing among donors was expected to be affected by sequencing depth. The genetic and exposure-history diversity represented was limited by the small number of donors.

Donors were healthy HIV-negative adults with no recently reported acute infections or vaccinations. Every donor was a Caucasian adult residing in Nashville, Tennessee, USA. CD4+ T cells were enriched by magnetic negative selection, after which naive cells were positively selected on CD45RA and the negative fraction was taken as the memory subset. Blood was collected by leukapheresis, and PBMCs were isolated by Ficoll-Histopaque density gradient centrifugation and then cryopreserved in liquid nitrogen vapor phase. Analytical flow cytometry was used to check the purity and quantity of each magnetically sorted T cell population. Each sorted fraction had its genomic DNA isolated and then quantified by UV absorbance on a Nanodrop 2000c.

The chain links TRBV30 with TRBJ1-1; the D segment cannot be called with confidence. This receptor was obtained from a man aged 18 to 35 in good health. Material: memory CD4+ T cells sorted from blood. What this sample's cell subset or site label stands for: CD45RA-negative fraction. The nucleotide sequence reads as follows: TGTGCCTGGAGTGGTGCCCCTGAAGCTTTCTTT. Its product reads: CAWSGAPEAFF.